These 15 T cell receptor beta chains came from one sample sequenced in a study of OX40 agonist ivuxolimab in advanced cancers. The assay was immunoSEQ multiplex PCR, and TCRdb's table has in-frame clones only and misses some. The table includes around 53,000 clones, about 83% detected once. Sequences were derived from CD4+ or CD8+ T cells sorted from blood, sampled in a trial of the OX40 agonist ivuxolimab. All receptors come from an adult with an advanced solid tumor such as melanoma, head and neck, liver or kidney cancer.

The rearrangement uses TRBV27 and TRBJ1-1; D remains unclear. Looked up from germline, CDR1 is MNHEY and CDR2 is SMNVEV (reference sequence). V was clipped by 6 bases and J by 7 bases, with 18 bases between them. This CDR3 has 14 residues. CDR3 bases: TGTGCCAGCAGGGGAGCCAGGACTGACTTTGAAGCTTTCTTT. It yields the protein CASRGARTDFEAFF.

The chain has TRBV7-3 and TRBJ2-6, with D tentatively TRBD1 or TRBD2 (6 bases each). Germline CDR1 is SGHTA and CDR2 is FQGTGA. V gave up 5 bases and J gave up 1 base, with 12 bases separating them. There are 16 residues in the CDR3. The CDR3 region is CASSPKGGSGANVLTF. The CDR3 region has the DNA TGTGCCAGCAGCCCAAAGGGGGGATCTGGGGCCAACGTCCTGACTTTC. Together with reference TRBV7-3 and TRBJ2-6, the CDR3 gives the full variable domain: GAGVSQTPSNKVTEKGKYVELRCDPISGHTALYWYRQSLGQGPEFLIYFQGTGAADDSGLPNDRFFAVRPEGSVSTLKIQRTERGDSAVYLCASSPKGGSGANVLTFGAGSRLTVL.

V gene TRBV28 combines with J gene TRBJ1-4; 7 bases line up with TRBD1. Germline CDR1 reads MDHEN; CDR2 reads SYDVKM. J lost 8 bases, V lost 3 bases, and 3 bases had no gene match. This CDR3 has 13 amino acids. In DNA, the CDR3 is TGTGCCAGCAGTTTTACAGGGGAGGAAAAACTGTTTTTT. Translating it yields CASSFTGEEKLFF.

This clone appeared a single time. The chain combines TRBV5-1 with TRBJ2-5; D tentatively fits TRBD1 or TRBD2 (5 bases each). Germline V CDR1 and CDR2: SGHRS, YFSETQ. The CDR3 consists of 17 residues. Trimming pared 5 bases from V and 1 base from J, leaving 21 bases between. The CDR3 here is CASRRSPDRLIQETQYF. CDR3 nucleotides: TGCGCCAGCAGGCGCTCCCCAGACAGACTAATCCAAGAGACCCAGTACTTC.

This rearrangement joins TRBV9 to TRBJ2-3; tentatively, D is TRBD1 (6 bases). This CDR3 is 15 amino acids long. V gave up 0 bases and J gave up 7 bases, with 15 bases separating them. Germline-derived CDR1 and CDR2 are SGDLS and YYNGEE. This CDR3 is CASSVDAGAGHTQYF. The CDR3 DNA reads as TGTGCCAGCAGCGTAGACGCAGGGGCAGGGCATACGCAGTATTTT.

V usage is TRBV6-5 and J usage is TRBJ1-1; D gene ambiguous. Trimming removed 5 bases from V and 1 base from J, with 14 bases in between. Germline-derived CDR1 and CDR2 are MNHEY and SVGAGI. The CDR3 extends over 15 amino acids. The CDR3 nucleotides are TGTGCCAGCAGTGGATTAGAAGGGCCGAACACTGAAGCTTTCTTT. It codes for CASSGLEGPNTEAFF.

The V and J genes are TRBV30 and TRBJ1-6; D may be TRBD1 (6 bases). V gave up 4 bases and J gave up 7 bases, with 11 bases separating them. Per the germline V gene, CDR1 is GTSNPN and CDR2 is SVGIG (reference sequence). The CDR3 has 13 amino acids. The CDR3, as DNA: TGTGCCTGGAATCGGGGGCTGAATTCACCCCTCCACTTT. As protein: CAWNRGLNSPLHF.

The V and J genes are TRBV5-1 and TRBJ2-1; 8 bases are shared with TRBD1. In germline, CDR1 is SGHRS, CDR2 YFSETQ. Unmatched junction bases numbered 10, after V lost 4 bases and J lost 4 bases. The CDR3 covers 16 residues. CDR3 region: CASSDQQGALYNEQFF. The CDR3, as DNA: TGCGCCAGCAGCGACCAGCAGGGGGCCCTATACAATGAGCAGTTCTTC.

As for this clone: The junction differs from germline at one of its ends, possibly a read error. The CDR3, as DNA: TGTGCCAGCAGTCTCTCCCCCTCTTGGGCCAACGTCCTGACTTTC. This sequence encodes CASSLSPSWANVLTF. The chain has TRBV27 and TRBJ2-6; D gene ambiguous. The germline V gene has CDR1 MNHEY and CDR2 SMNVEV (reference sequence). This CDR3 has 15 residues.

This clone was seen once. The rearrangement uses TRBV28 and TRBJ1-5; 8 positions match TRBD1. V lost 4 bases, J lost 6 bases, and 8 bases stayed unmatched. Germline V gene data show CDR1 as MDHEN and CDR2 as SYDVKM. There are 15 residues in the CDR3. Written as DNA, the CDR3 is TGTGCCAGCAGTTCGTTGGACAGGGCGGGTCAGCCCCAGCATTTT. It specifies CASSSLDRAGQPQHF.

Here the CDR3 DNA reads TGTGCCAGCAGCGTGGTGGGGACAGGGGGCTTATATGAGCAGTTCTTC. It codes for CASSVVGTGGLYEQFF. This chain joins TRBV9 and TRBJ2-1; 12 bases map to TRBD1. V shed 2 bases, J shed 8 bases, and the junction held 8 bases outside the gene matches. The CDR3 is 16 residues long. In germline, CDR1 is SGDLS, CDR2 YYNGEE.

The CDR3 nucleotides read TGTGCCAGCAGTGTAGCGGGATCTGGGGCCAACGTCCTGACTTTC. Translation gives CASSVAGSGANVLTF. The chain uses TRBV2 and TRBJ2-6, with 8 nucleotides matching TRBD2. The CDR3 length is 15 residues. CDR1 is SNHLY and CDR2 is FYNNEI in the germline V gene. V dropped 4 bases and J dropped 1; count of bases not matched to a gene: 0.

This clone was picked up one time. The chain recombines TRBV11-1 with TRBJ2-3; TRBD1 agrees at 11 bases. Germline loops: CDR1 SGHAT, CDR2 FQDESV (reference sequence). J was trimmed by 11 bases and V by 5 bases; bases with no gene match: 3. The CDR3 is 12 residues long. This CDR3 reads CASSGDRGEQYF. The CDR3 DNA is TGTGCCAGCAGCGGGGACAGGGGGGAGCAGTATTTT.

The rearrangement links TRBV25-1 to TRBJ2-1; TRBD2 matches at 10 bases. The ends lost 4 bases at V and 9 bases at J; junction bases unmatched: 9. The CDR3 spans 15 residues. Per germline, CDR1 MGHDK and CDR2 SYGVNS. The CDR3 DNA reads TGTGCCAGCAGTGTACGGCCTAGCGGGGGTGGTGAGCAGTTCTTC. Translation gives CASSVRPSGGGEQFF.

This clone occurred once. The rearrangement uses TRBV6-1 and TRBJ1-1; D perhaps matches TRBD1 (5 bases). The CDR3 spans 15 residues. Germline-derived CDR1 and CDR2 are MNHNS and SASEGT. Trimming cost V 6 bases and J 0 bases, with 14 bases left between them. CDR3 in amino acids: CASRGYGGMNTEAFF. CDR3 coding DNA: TGTGCCAGCAGAGGCTACGGGGGGATGAACACTGAAGCTTTCTTT.